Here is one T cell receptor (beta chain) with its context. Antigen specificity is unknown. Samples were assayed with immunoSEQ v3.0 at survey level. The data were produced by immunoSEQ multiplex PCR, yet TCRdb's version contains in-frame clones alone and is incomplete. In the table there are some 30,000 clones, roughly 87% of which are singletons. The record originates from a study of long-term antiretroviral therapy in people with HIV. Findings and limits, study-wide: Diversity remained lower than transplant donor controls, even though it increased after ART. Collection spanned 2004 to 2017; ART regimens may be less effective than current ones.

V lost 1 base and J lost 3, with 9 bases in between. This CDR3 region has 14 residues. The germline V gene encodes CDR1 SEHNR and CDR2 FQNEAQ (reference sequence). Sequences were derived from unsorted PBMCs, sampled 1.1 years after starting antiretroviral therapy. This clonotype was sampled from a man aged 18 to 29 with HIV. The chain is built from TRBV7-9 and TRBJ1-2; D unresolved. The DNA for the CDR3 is TGTGCCAGCAGCTTAGTCGGGGTTGACTATGGCTACACCTTC. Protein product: CASSLVGVDYGYTF.